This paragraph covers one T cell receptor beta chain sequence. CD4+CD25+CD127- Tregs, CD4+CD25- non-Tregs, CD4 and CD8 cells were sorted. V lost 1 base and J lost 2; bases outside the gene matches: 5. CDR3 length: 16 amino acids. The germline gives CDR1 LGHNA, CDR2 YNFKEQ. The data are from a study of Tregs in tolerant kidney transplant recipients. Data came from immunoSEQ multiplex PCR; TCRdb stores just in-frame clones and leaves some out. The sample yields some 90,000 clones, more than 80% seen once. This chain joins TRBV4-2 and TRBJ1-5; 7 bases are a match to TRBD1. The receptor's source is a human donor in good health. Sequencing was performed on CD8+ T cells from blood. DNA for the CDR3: TGTGCCAGCAGCCAAGGCAGAGACAGGGGCAATCAGCCCCAGCATTTT. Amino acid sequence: CASSQGRDRGNQPQHF.